This section outlines one T cell receptor (beta chain) sequence together with its context. Its antigen is not known. Trimming shortened V by 2 bases and J by 1 base, and 12 bases separated the two germline ends. CDR1 is MDHEN and CDR2 is SYDVKM in the germline V gene. CDR3 size: 15 residues. This sample was taken from a study of cytomegalovirus exposure and HLA in healthy donors. Study context: A data release that came early held around 85 million unique TCRs from HLA-typed donors. The study, taken as a whole, reports: On later analysis, the bulk of CMV-associated TCR beta chains appeared to be HLA-restricted. Later, TCR association rates were found to vary by HLA locus, highest for DRB1 and lowest for HLA-C.

PCR employed 60 Vbeta and 13 Jbeta primers. Assay: immunoSEQ multiplex PCR; the TCRdb copy retains only in-frame clones and omits some. This table holds about 200,000 clones. Though probably carrying unrecorded immune exposures, donors were nominally healthy at sampling. The sequence was obtained from a girl aged 2 to 9 in good health and CMV-seropositive. V is TRBV28 and J is TRBJ2-7, with a tentative D call TRBD1 (6 bases). The specimen was PBMCs. The CDR3 sequence is CASSLKGVPSYEQYF. The DNA for the CDR3 is TGTGCCAGCAGTTTAAAGGGGGTCCCGTCCTACGAGCAGTACTTC. The full variable domain, its missing parts supplied by reference TRBV28 and TRBJ2-7, is DVKVTQSSRYLVKRTGEKVFLECVQDMDHENMFWYRQDPGLGLRLIYFSYDVKMKEKGDIPEGYSVSREKKERFSLILESASTNQTSMYLCASSLKGVPSYEQYFGPGTRLTVT.